The entry below gives a single TCR beta chain sequence along with its context. Its antigen is unknown. Sequence at one end of the junction differs from germline and may be a read error. Constant-region priming of roughly 490 ng total RNA yielded TCR beta cDNA. Slightly modified ARM-PCR served as the procedure for the TCR beta libraries. These libraries came from three rounds of nested multiplex PCR. It was with TRBV1-TRBV30 forward primers and a C-beta reverse primer that the first two PCR rounds were run, at approximately 10 cycles each. TCRdb reprocessed the multiplex PCR reads via MiXCR and lists one record per CDR3 protein. Of 300,000 to 400,000 distinct CDR3 sequences listed, roughly two thirds are singletons. Germline DNA was extracted alongside blood RNA, which was obtained from unsorted whole blood. The data were obtained in a study of tumor-infiltrating lymphocytes in primary liver carcinoma. At the level of the study: Patients of both sexes were 30 to 69 years old. Sample yields, roughly 3.5 to 8 million productive TCRbeta reads, were similar across the tissue types. Findings and limits, study-wide: Between tumor regions, pairs overlapped more than tumor-adjacent and tumor-blood pairs did. In the absence of sorting, bulk samples left CD4+ and CD8+ repertoires uncompared.

Germline CDR1 reads MNHEY; CDR2 reads SVGEGT. The CDR3 extends over 13 amino acids. This TCR derives from a man aged 35 to 55 with primary liver carcinoma and hepatitis B virus infection. The sequencing input was peripheral blood. The chain joins TRBV6-2 or TRBV6-3 to TRBJ2-7, with D maybe TRBD2 (5 bases). DNA of the CDR3: TGTACCAGCAGTTTCCCGGGGTCCTACGAGCAGTACTTC. Translated: CTSSFPGSYEQYF.